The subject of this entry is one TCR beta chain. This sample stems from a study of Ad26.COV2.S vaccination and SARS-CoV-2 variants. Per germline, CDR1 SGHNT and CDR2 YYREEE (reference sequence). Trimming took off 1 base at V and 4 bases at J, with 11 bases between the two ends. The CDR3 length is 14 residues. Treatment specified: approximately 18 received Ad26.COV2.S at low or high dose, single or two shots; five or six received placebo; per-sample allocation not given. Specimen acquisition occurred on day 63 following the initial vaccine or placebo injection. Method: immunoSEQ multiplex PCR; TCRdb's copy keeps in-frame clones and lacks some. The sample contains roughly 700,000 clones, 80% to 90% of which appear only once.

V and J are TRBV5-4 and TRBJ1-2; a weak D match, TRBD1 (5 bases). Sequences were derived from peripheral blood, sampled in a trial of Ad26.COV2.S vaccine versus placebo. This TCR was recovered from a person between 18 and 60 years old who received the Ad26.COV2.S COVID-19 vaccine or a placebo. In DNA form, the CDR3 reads TGTGCCAGCAGCTTGAGCGGGACCGGCTATGGCTACACCTTC. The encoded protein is CASSLSGTGYGYTF.